This T cell receptor beta chain was retrieved from a study of blood T cell repertoires in COVID-19. As for the study in general: COVID-19 samples collected from the United States, Italy and Spain covered acute and convalescent phases. T cells, B-cell-depleted T cells, or PBMCs supplied cDNA or gDNA.

In the authors' methods: Reference gene primer amplification yielded estimated nucleated cell counts. Method: immunoSEQ multiplex PCR; TCRdb's copy keeps in-frame clones and lacks some. Clone size and the V and J calls come from that table; the DNA yielded D and trimming. The sample includes 93,000 or so clones, 89% of them seen just once. Trimming pared 4 bases from V and 0 bases from J, leaving 10 bases between. The CDR3 is 15 residues long. In germline, CDR1 is SGDLS, CDR2 YYNGEE. The sequenced material came from peripheral blood. This clonotype was sampled from a woman aged 60-75 years with acute or convalescent COVID-19. The chain carries TRBV9 and TRBJ1-4, with D hard to call. The CDR3 nucleotides read TGTGCCAGCAGCCCCCTACGAGCAACTAATGAAAAACTGTTTTTT. Translated: CASSPLRATNEKLFF.